These 19 T cell receptor beta chains were sequenced from one sample in a study of blood T cell repertoires in COVID-19. Here immunoSEQ multiplex PCR was the method, and the copy in TCRdb shows in-frame clones only, minus some. The sample has around 200,000 clones, around 82% seen once. The sample taken for sequencing was peripheral blood. These TCRs come from a woman in her fifties or sixties with acute or convalescent COVID-19.

This clone was picked up many times. The CDR3 loop is CASSQEGSYGYTF. In nucleotides, the CDR3 is TGTGCCAGCAGCCAAGAGGGCAGTTATGGCTACACCTTC. V gene TRBV3-1 (or the pseudogene TRBV3-2) combines with J gene TRBJ1-2; D unclear. This CDR3 is built from 13 residues. Germline assignment: CDR1 LGHDT and CDR2 YNNKEL (reference sequence). The germline V and J ends were trimmed by 0 bases and 5 bases, with 7 bases remaining between them.

The CDR3 DNA follows: TGTGCCAGCAGCAAGCCGGGACAGCTAAATCAGCCCCAGCATTTT. Protein product: CASSKPGQLNQPQHF. The rearrangement links TRBV7-2 to TRBJ1-5; 7 bases map to TRBD1. The V and J ends lost 5 bases and 4 bases, in that order; junction bases with no gene match: 8. This CDR3 has 15 amino acids. Germline V gene data show CDR1 as SGHTA and CDR2 as FQGNSA.

CDR3 in amino acids: CASSLQGGEQYF. The DNA for the CDR3 is TGTGCCAGCAGTCTCCAGGGAGGCGAGCAGTACTTC. The chain recombines TRBV28 with TRBJ2-7; weak D call: TRBD2 (6 bases). The V gene's germline CDR1 is MDHEN and CDR2 SYDVKM. This CDR3 region has 12 residues. V was clipped by 5 bases and J by 6 bases, with 11 bases between them.

The chain couples TRBV3-1 (or the pseudogene TRBV3-2) to TRBJ2-5; 11 bases map to TRBD2. Germline V gives CDR1 LGHDT, CDR2 YNNKEL (reference sequence). This CDR3 comprises 19 residues. V shed 0 bases and J 1 base; nucleotides not matched to a gene: 10. The CDR3 loop is CASSQDRRGLAVLQETQYF. In nucleotides, the CDR3 is TGTGCCAGCAGCCAAGACAGGAGGGGACTAGCGGTCCTCCAAGAGACCCAGTACTTC.

The gene calls are TRBV28 and TRBJ1-2; no firm D call. The CDR3 has 13 residues. Trimming took off 11 bases at V and 8 bases at J, with 21 bases between the two ends. Germline values: CDR1 MDHEN, CDR2 SYDVKM. CDR3 protein: CASHSGLLGGYTF. In DNA, the CDR3 is TGTGCCTCCCATTCGGGGTTGCTTGGGGGCTACACCTTC.

This chain joins TRBV28 and TRBJ2-7; TRBD1 matches 10 bases. With V trimmed by 5 bases and J by 4 bases, 8 bases remained unmatched. Germline CDR1 MDHEN, CDR2 SYDVKM. The CDR3 is 15 residues long. The CDR3 DNA reads as TGTGCCAGCAGTGTGCCGGGACAGGGGATTTACGAGCAGTACTTC. Translated, it gives CASSVPGQGIYEQYF. The variable domain in full, completed from reference TRBV28 and TRBJ2-7, reads DVKVTQSSRYLVKRTGEKVFLECVQDMDHENMFWYRQDPGLGLRLIYFSYDVKMKEKGDIPEGYSVSREKKERFSLILESASTNQTSMYLCASSVPGQGIYEQYFGPGTRLTVT.

The chain links TRBV5-8 to TRBJ2-7; 7 bases align to TRBD2. CDR1 is SGHTS and CDR2 is YDEGEE in the germline V gene. Trimming cost V 10 bases and J 2 bases; bases outside gene matches: 9. This CDR3 comprises 13 residues. The DNA of the CDR3 is TGTGCCGGTAATACCGGGGGGACCTACGAGCAGTACTTC. Translated, it gives CAGNTGGTYEQYF.

The V and J genes are TRBV5-6 and TRBJ2-3, with D maybe TRBD2 (6 bases). This CDR3 has 14 amino acids. Germline values: CDR1 SGHDT, CDR2 YYEEEE. With 7 bases removed from V and 1 base from J, the gap between germline ends came to 13 bases. The CDR3 loop reads CASGGTLRTDTQYF. The DNA for the CDR3 is TGTGCCAGCGGGGGGACTCTTCGCACAGATACGCAGTATTTT.

The V call is TRBV6-2 or TRBV6-3, the J call TRBJ1-5; D is unclear. The V end was cut by 4 bases, the J end by 0 bases, with 10 bases between. The CDR3 contains 15 residues. Germline V CDR1 and CDR2: MNHEY, SVGEGT. CDR3 nucleotides: TGTGCCAGCAGTTTGACACCTTATAGCAATCAGCCCCAGCATTTT. Its protein product is CASSLTPYSNQPQHF.

The V gene is TRBV18, the J gene TRBJ2-1; 7 bases align to TRBD1. Germline CDR1 is KGHSH and CDR2 is LQKENI. Trimming took 3 bases from V and 10 from J; bases not matched to a gene: 12. The CDR3 sequence is 15 residues long. CDR3 loop: CASSPRDSPSGEQFF. CDR3 coding DNA: TGTGCCAGCTCACCTCGGGACAGTCCTTCGGGGGAGCAGTTCTTC.

The rearrangement joins TRBV6-6 to TRBJ2-4, with TRBD2 as a possible D gene (6 bases). This CDR3 spans 17 amino acids. Deletions cut 5 bases from V and 0 bases from J, with 17 bases between. From germline, CDR1 is MNHNY and CDR2 SVGAGI (reference sequence). The CDR3 loop is CASSLWGRGLAKNIQYF. The DNA for the CDR3 is TGTGCCAGCAGTCTCTGGGGTCGGGGACTAGCCAAAAACATTCAGTACTTC.

The chain combines TRBV6-5 with TRBJ2-7; 11 bases align to TRBD1. The CDR3 covers 15 residues. With V trimmed by 8 bases and J by 4 bases, 10 bases remained unmatched. CDR1 is MNHEY and CDR2 is SVGAGI in the germline V gene. The CDR3 loop is CASGTGQGASYEQYF. DNA for the CDR3: TGTGCCAGCGGTACCGGACAGGGGGCTTCTTACGAGCAGTACTTC.

The chain has TRBV28 and TRBJ2-7; 8 nucleotides line up with TRBD2. Per the germline V gene, CDR1 is MDHEN and CDR2 is SYDVKM. The CDR3 length is 15 residues. After removal of 3 bases from V and 6 bases from J, the junction contained 10 bases not matched to a gene. CDR3 sequence: CASSFRAGGISEQYF. In DNA, the CDR3 is TGTGCCAGCAGTTTCCGGGCGGGAGGCATTAGCGAGCAGTACTTC.

Only a few counts were recorded for this clone. This rearrangement joins TRBV6-2 or TRBV6-3 to TRBJ2-1, with 12 bases lining up with TRBD2. The CDR3 length is 14 residues. Trimming at V came to 6 bases and at J to 8 bases, leaving 5 bases not matched to a gene. Germline values: CDR1 MNHEY, CDR2 SVGEGT. CDR3 sequence: CASSILAGGDEQFF. The CDR3 nucleotides read TGTGCCAGCAGCATACTAGCGGGAGGTGATGAGCAGTTCTTC.

This chain uses TRBV6-4 with TRBJ2-2; D not resolved. V lost 6 bases and J lost 5, with 13 bases in between. This CDR3 is 14 amino acids long. Germline V gene lookup returns CDR1 MRHNA and CDR2 SNTAGT. The CDR3 bases are TGTGCCAGCAGAGGCGCGGCGTCGACCGGGGAGCTGTTTTTT. Its translation is CASRGAASTGELFF.

This clone has only one observation. The V and J genes are TRBV30 and TRBJ2-1; 8 bases match TRBD2. With V trimmed by 2 bases and J by 2 bases, 8 bases remained unmatched. CDR3 length: 16 residues. Germline loops: CDR1 GTSNPN, CDR2 SVGIG (reference sequence). CDR3 amino acids: CAWSKRENSPYNEQFF. CDR3 DNA sequence: TGTGCCTGGAGTAAGCGGGAGAACTCCCCCTACAATGAGCAGTTCTTC.

V and J are TRBV18 and TRBJ2-5; 7 bases map to TRBD2. V dropped 2 bases and J dropped 3; count of bases not matched to a gene: 9. This CDR3 spans 16 amino acids. Germline loops: CDR1 KGHSH, CDR2 LQKENI. As DNA, the CDR3 is TGTGCCAGCTCACCAGCGCGCGGGAGAGGTGAAGAGACCCAGTACTTC. This translates into CASSPARGRGEETQYF.

The rearrangement joins TRBV13 to TRBJ2-6; tentative D call: TRBD2 (5 bases). Germline V lookup: CDR1 PRHDT, CDR2 FYEKMQ (reference sequence). The CDR3 has 16 residues. Trimming took off 1 base at V and 2 bases at J, with 9 bases between the two ends. The CDR3 coding sequence is TGTGCCAGCAGCTTAGAACGGGGAGCTGGGGCCAACGTCCTGACTTTC. Protein product: CASSLERGAGANVLTF.

This chain connects TRBV6-6 to TRBJ2-3; 8 bases fit TRBD1. The V segment lost 4 bases and the J segment 2 bases; nucleotides outside the gene matches: 8. The CDR3 length is 16 residues. The V gene's germline CDR1 is MNHNY and CDR2 SVGAGI (reference sequence). The CDR3 DNA reads TGTGCCAGCAGTTCCCACCAGACAGGGGCCACAGATACGCAGTATTTT. Residues: CASSSHQTGATDTQYF.